This T cell receptor (beta chain) was sequenced in a study of T cells in Graves' hyperthyroidism and ophthalmopathy. Study-level points and caveats: Peripheral blood also featured most of the thyroid clonotypes expanded above 0.001.

The junction had 2 bases not matched to a gene; V was cut back by 1 base and J by 2 bases. The CDR3 contains 15 residues. Germline V gene sequence: CDR1 SGHRS, CDR2 YFSETQ. It was RNA transcripts that yielded the amplified TCR beta CDR3 regions. TCR CDR3 regions were first amplified by RT-PCR with HTBI primers. TCRdb re-called the multiplex PCR reads with MiXCR, one entry per CDR3 protein. This table holds approximately 520,000 distinct CDR3 sequences, approximately 25% found once. Ten or more counts support this clonotype. Its specificity is not known. The gene calls are TRBV5-1 and TRBJ1-2; 10 bases map to TRBD1. This sequence originates from a woman aged 30 to 39 with Graves' ophthalmopathy. Material: blood. The CDR3 region has the DNA TGCGCCAGCAGCTTGTGGACAGGGGGAAACTATGGCTACACCTTC. Translated, it gives CASSLWTGGNYGYTF.